This record looks at one T cell receptor (beta chain) sequence and its context. The target antigen is unknown. The same CDR3 is also encoded by other DNA sequences in this sample. This sample was taken from a study of T cells in localized non-small cell lung cancer. Whole-study results and caveats: Appearance in adjacent lung was seen for a median 57 of the top 100 tumor clones. A higher density of T cells in blood coincided with extended overall survival.

Using immunoSEQ multiplex PCR, the repertoire was profiled, and TCRdb retains in-frame clones only, with some absent. Here the sample spans approximately 40,000 clones, around 84% being singletons. Trimming removed 3 bases at V and 2 bases at J, with 9 bases between. Germline assignment: CDR1 SGHTA and CDR2 FQGTGA. The CDR3 consists of 14 residues. This TCR derives from a man aged 18 to 55 with stage I lung adenocarcinoma. The sample was peripheral blood, taken before any cancer treatment. The chain has TRBV7-3 and TRBJ2-3; weak D call: TRBD2 (5 bases). The CDR3 nucleotides read TGTGCCAGCAGCTTGGCCGGGAACACAGATACGCAGTATTTT. Its protein product is CASSLAGNTDTQYF. The variable domain in full, completed from reference TRBV7-3 and TRBJ2-3, reads GAGVSQTPSNKVTEKGKYVELRCDPISGHTALYWYRQSLGQGPEFLIYFQGTGAADDSGLPNDRFFAVRPEGSVSTLKIQRTERGDSAVYLCASSLAGNTDTQYFGPGTRLTVL.